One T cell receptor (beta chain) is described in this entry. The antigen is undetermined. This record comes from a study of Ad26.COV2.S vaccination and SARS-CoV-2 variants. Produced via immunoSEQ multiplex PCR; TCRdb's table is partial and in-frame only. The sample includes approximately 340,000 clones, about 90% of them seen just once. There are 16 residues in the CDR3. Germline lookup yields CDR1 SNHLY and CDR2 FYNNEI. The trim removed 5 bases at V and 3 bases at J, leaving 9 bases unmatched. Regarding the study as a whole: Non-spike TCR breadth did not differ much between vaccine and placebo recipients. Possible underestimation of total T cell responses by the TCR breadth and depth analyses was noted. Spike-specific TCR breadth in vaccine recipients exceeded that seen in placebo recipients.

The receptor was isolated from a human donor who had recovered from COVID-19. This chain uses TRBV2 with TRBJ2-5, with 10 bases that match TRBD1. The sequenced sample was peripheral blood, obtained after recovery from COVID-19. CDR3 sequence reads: CASSRDRGRGEETQYF. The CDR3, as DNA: TGTGCCAGCAGTCGGGACAGGGGAAGGGGTGAAGAGACCCAGTACTTC.